Below are 29 T cell receptor beta chains sequenced from a single sample in a study of CD8 T cells in cerebrospinal fluid in Alzheimer's disease (dated by TCRdb to 2020 to 2021). Libraries were built with 10x single-cell sequencing. Sequencing relied on a NextSeq 550. After reprocessing by TCRdb, each CDR3 protein sequence is one entry, and no DNA is given. This sample's table has entries for over a thousand distinct CDR3 sequences. The ten largest clones take up about 5.6% of the sample. Sequencing was carried out using cerebrospinal fluid. These receptors were collected from a human donor with Alzheimer's disease.

This clonotype is labeled medium-sized based on frequency. The chain has TRBV5-1 and TRBJ1-2. The germline V gene encodes CDR1 SGHRS and CDR2 YFSETQ. CDR3 length equals 14 residues. The CDR3 is CASSLEVSVYGYTF.

By frequency, this clonotype is medium-sized. The chain carries TRBV5-1 and TRBJ2-1; without DNA, the TCRdb call of TRBD2 cannot be checked. The CDR3 loop spans 17 amino acids. Germline CDR1 reads SGHRS; CDR2 reads YFSETQ. The CDR3 sequence is CASSLGGTSGRENEQFF.

By frequency, this clonotype is medium-sized. The rearrangement uses TRBV12-3 or TRBV12-4 and TRBJ2-5. This CDR3 is built from 12 residues. Here the CDR3 reads CASSLSSLTQYF.

This clonotype ranks as large in terms of frequency. CDR3 sequence reads: CASSPQRAGPVYNEQFF. The J gene is TRBJ2-1, the V gene TRBV4-2; TCRdb's D gene call, TRBD2, goes unchecked for lack of DNA. CDR3 length: 17 amino acids. The germline V gene encodes CDR1 LGHNA and CDR2 YNFKEQ.

This sequence joins TRBV30 and TRBJ2-2; the D call from TCRdb, TRBD2, cannot be confirmed without DNA. The V gene's germline CDR1 is GTSNPN and CDR2 SVGIG (reference sequence). This CDR3 has 15 amino acids. The CDR3 loop is CAWSLLDLNTGELFF.

This clonotype is identified as medium-sized from frequency. The V call is TRBV27, the J call TRBJ2-7. The CDR3 is made up of 13 amino acids. Germline assignment: CDR1 MNHEY and CDR2 SMNVEV (reference sequence). CDR3 sequence reads: CASSWQNSYEQYF.

Considering frequency, this clonotype is medium-sized. The chain recombines TRBV2 with TRBJ1-5; checking the TCRdb D call of TRBD1 is not possible without DNA. The CDR3 extends over 14 amino acids. Germline V gene data show CDR1 as SNHLY and CDR2 as FYNNEI. The CDR3 reads CASRPGTGVFFQHF.

This clonotype is labeled medium-sized based on frequency. The CDR3 loop is CASGSGVNYGYTF. The chain employs TRBV19 and TRBJ1-2; the D call of TRBD1 rests on TCRdb alone, since no DNA is present to check it. The CDR3 totals 13 residues. Germline CDR1 and CDR2: LNHDA and SQIVND (reference sequence).

This clonotype ranks as medium-sized in terms of frequency. The chain links TRBV14 to TRBJ2-7. CDR1 is SGHDN, CDR2 FVKESK, per germline. This CDR3 is 16 amino acids long. CDR3 residues: CASSQGGNTFSYEQYF.

This clonotype shows up as medium-sized by frequency. The chain uses TRBV2 and TRBJ2-7. Germline loops: CDR1 SNHLY, CDR2 FYNNEI. This CDR3 spans 12 amino acids. The CDR3 region is CASSALGYEQYF.

This clonotype is labeled medium-sized based on frequency. The CDR3 spells CSVAPGQGLTDTQYF. V and J are TRBV20-1 and TRBJ2-3; lacking DNA, the TRBD1 call made by TCRdb goes unchecked. Per the germline V gene, CDR1 is DFQATT and CDR2 is SNEGSKA (reference sequence). The CDR3 is 15 residues long.

This clonotype is labeled medium-sized based on frequency. The chain has TRBV27 and TRBJ2-7; the D call of TRBD1 rests on TCRdb alone, since no DNA is present to check it. Germline loops: CDR1 MNHEY, CDR2 SMNVEV (reference sequence). The CDR3 has 14 residues. CDR3 protein: CASSLTGSTYEQYF.

This clonotype shows up as medium-sized by frequency. The rearrangement joins TRBV3-1 to TRBJ1-1; TCRdb outputs TRBD1, but without DNA this stays unchecked. CDR3 length: 14 amino acids. Germline CDR1 is LGHDT and CDR2 is YNNKEL (reference sequence). CDR3 amino acids: CASSPGGGNTEAFF. Drawing the rest from reference TRBV3-1 and TRBJ1-1, the complete variable domain is DTAVSQTPKYLVTQMGNDKSIKCEQNLGHDTMYWYKQDSKKFLKIMFSYNNKELIINETVPNRFSPKSPDKAHLNLHINSLELGDSAVYFCASSPGGGNTEAFFGQGTRLTVV.

This clonotype counts as medium-sized by frequency. This chain joins TRBV24-1 and TRBJ1-5; TCRdb indicates TRBD1, and absent DNA this call remains unverified. This CDR3 spans 14 amino acids. Per the germline V gene, CDR1 is KGHDR and CDR2 is SFDVKD. CDR3 loop: CATSDPGGIQPQHF.

This clonotype counts as medium-sized by frequency. This chain connects TRBV11-1 to TRBJ1-1; TCRdb gives TRBD1 as the D gene, but with no DNA this cannot be confirmed. Germline assignment: CDR1 SGHAT and CDR2 FQDESV (reference sequence). The CDR3 length is 14 residues. The CDR3: CASSPRTGKTEAFF.

This clonotype is deemed large by its frequency. The J gene is TRBJ2-5, the V gene TRBV13; TCRdb's D call of TRBD2 is untestable without DNA. Per germline, CDR1 PRHDT and CDR2 FYEKMQ (reference sequence). The CDR3 is made up of 17 amino acids. The CDR3 loop reads CASSFKRHSGGQETQYF. Together with reference TRBV13 and TRBJ2-5, the CDR3 gives the full variable domain: AAGVIQSPRHLIKEKRETATLKCYPIPRHDTVYWYQQGPGQDPQFLISFYEKMQSDKGSIPDRFSAQQFSDYHSELNMSSLELGDSALYFCASSFKRHSGGQETQYFGPGTRLLVL.

By frequency, this clonotype registers medium-sized. The chain uses TRBV9 and TRBJ2-2; TCRdb reports TRBD1, a call that lacks DNA to check it against. CDR3 length equals 14 residues. Germline CDR1 and CDR2: SGDLS and YYNGEE. CDR3 in amino acids: CASSVDPGTGELFF. The whole variable domain, remainder taken from reference TRBV9 and TRBJ2-2, is DSGVTQTPKHLITATGQRVTLRCSPRSGDLSVYWYQQSLDQGLQFLIQYYNGEERAKGNILERFSAQQFPDLHSELNLSSLELGDSALYFCASSVDPGTGELFFGEGSRLTVL.

This clonotype is classed as large (0.1 to 1%) by frequency. This chain connects TRBV28 to TRBJ2-7; as DNA is missing, the TRBD1 call by TCRdb cannot be tested. The CDR3 runs to 14 residues. Germline V gives CDR1 MDHEN, CDR2 SYDVKM. The CDR3 loop reads CASSFDRASYEQYF. Based on the CDR3 plus reference TRBV28 and TRBJ2-7, the full variable domain is DVKVTQSSRYLVKRTGEKVFLECVQDMDHENMFWYRQDPGLGLRLIYFSYDVKMKEKGDIPEGYSVSREKKERFSLILESASTNQTSMYLCASSFDRASYEQYFGPGTRLTVT.

The chain employs TRBV11-3 and TRBJ2-6; as DNA is missing, the TRBD1 call by TCRdb cannot be tested. Germline loops: CDR1 SGHNT, CDR2 YENEEA. The CDR3 is 18 residues long. CDR3 sequence: CASSLGQGQGSGANVLTF.

This clonotype is classed as medium-sized by frequency. The gene calls are TRBV4-1 and TRBJ2-3; the D gene TCRdb calls, TRBD1, cannot be checked with no DNA. This CDR3 contains 17 residues. Germline CDR1 reads MGHRA; CDR2 reads YSYEKL. The CDR3 spells CASSQDPAGALPDTQYF.

This clonotype is medium-sized by frequency. The chain uses TRBV6-5 and TRBJ1-3. CDR3 length: 14 residues. In germline, CDR1 is MNHEY, CDR2 SVGAGI. The CDR3 loop is CASSSGFTGNTIYF.

In terms of frequency, this clonotype is medium-sized. The genes are TRBV27 and TRBJ1-5. The CDR3 has 16 residues. In germline, CDR1 is MNHEY, CDR2 SMNVEV (reference sequence). The CDR3 loop is CASSPSLGEVGQPQHF.

Measured by frequency, this clonotype is medium-sized (0.01 to 0.1%). This chain links TRBV5-4 with TRBJ1-2; the D call from TCRdb, TRBD1, cannot be confirmed without DNA. The CDR3 runs 14 residues. Germline V lookup: CDR1 SGHNT, CDR2 YYREEE (reference sequence). This CDR3 is CASSGGQGESGYTF.

Judged by frequency, this clonotype is medium-sized. This sequence joins TRBV30 and TRBJ2-1; TCRdb's D call of TRBD2 is untestable without DNA. Germline CDR1 is GTSNPN and CDR2 is SVGIG (reference sequence). This CDR3 contains 14 residues. The CDR3 reads CAWISRGSDSEQFF.

This clonotype is classed as medium-sized (0.01 to 0.1%) by frequency. CDR3 loop: CASSYEASPPNTQYF. The V gene is TRBV6-5, the J gene TRBJ2-3; TCRdb names TRBD2, which stays unverified in the absence of DNA. The CDR3 extends over 15 amino acids. Germline V gives CDR1 MNHEY, CDR2 SVGAGI.

The CDR3 protein is CASSVQEFLVVNYGYTF. This chain links TRBV9 with TRBJ1-2. The CDR3 sequence is 17 residues long. Per the germline V gene, CDR1 is SGDLS and CDR2 is YYNGEE.

Considering frequency, this clonotype is medium-sized. The V gene is TRBV11-3, the J gene TRBJ1-1; the TRBD1 assignment by TCRdb is unverifiable without DNA. The CDR3 is 14 residues long. The germline V gene has CDR1 SGHNT and CDR2 YENEEA. Here the CDR3 reads CASTMGGGKTEAFF.

This clonotype registers large (0.1 to 1%) by frequency. The J gene is TRBJ2-1, the V gene TRBV7-9; without DNA, the TCRdb call of TRBD2 cannot be checked. This CDR3 is 15 amino acids long. CDR1 is SEHNR, CDR2 FQNEAQ, per germline (reference sequence). The CDR3 spells CASSATSGGFNEQFF.

According to its frequency, this clonotype is medium-sized. V and J are TRBV6-4 and TRBJ2-6. The CDR3 has 16 amino acids. CDR1 and CDR2 (germline): MRHNA, SNTAGT. CDR3 residues: CASSALSSSGANVLTF.